This entry features one T cell receptor (beta chain) sequence. Its antigen remains unknown. Germline-derived CDR1 and CDR2 are MNHEY and SMNVEV (reference sequence). V dropped 11 bases and J dropped 3 bases, with 14 bases sitting between them. CDR3 length: 13 amino acids. Profiling relied on immunoSEQ multiplex PCR, and the TCRdb table lists in-frame clones only, not all of them. Among tens of thousands of clones listed, around four fifths were seen once. This entry is derived from a study of T cells in narcolepsy. Notes on the study in general: Autoreactive clonotypes reportedly recurred in blood of same and different patients, not controls. Same-patient CSF and blood CD4+ T cell clonotypes included HCRT-specific and TRIB2-specific autoreactive ones.

The sequencing sample was made of CD45RA- memory CD4+ T cells from PBMCs. V and J are TRBV27 and TRBJ2-1; D is perhaps TRBD2 (7 bases). The clonotype comes from a human donor with narcolepsy. For the CDR3, the DNA is TGTGCCGCGAGGGGGGGGAGCTACAATGAGCAGTTCTTC. This translates into CAARGGSYNEQFF.